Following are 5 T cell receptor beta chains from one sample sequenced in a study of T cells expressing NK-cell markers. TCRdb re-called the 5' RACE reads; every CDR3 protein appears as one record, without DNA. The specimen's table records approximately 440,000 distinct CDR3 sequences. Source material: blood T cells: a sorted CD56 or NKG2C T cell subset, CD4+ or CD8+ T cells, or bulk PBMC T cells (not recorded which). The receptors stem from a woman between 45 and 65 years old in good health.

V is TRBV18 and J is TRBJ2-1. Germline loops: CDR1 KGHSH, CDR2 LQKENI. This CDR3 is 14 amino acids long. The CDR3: CASSPPSATNVQFF.

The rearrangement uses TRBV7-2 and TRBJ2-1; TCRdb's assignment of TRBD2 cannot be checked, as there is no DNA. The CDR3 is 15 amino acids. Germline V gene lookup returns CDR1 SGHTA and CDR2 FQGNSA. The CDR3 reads CASSRERGGRDEQFF.

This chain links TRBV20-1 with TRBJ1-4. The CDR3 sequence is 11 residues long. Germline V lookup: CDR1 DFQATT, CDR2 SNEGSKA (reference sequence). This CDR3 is CSASGVGKLFF.

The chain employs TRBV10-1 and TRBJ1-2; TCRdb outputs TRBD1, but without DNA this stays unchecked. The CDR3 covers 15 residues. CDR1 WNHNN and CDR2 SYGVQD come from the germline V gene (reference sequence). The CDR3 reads CASSESPGNLYGYTF.

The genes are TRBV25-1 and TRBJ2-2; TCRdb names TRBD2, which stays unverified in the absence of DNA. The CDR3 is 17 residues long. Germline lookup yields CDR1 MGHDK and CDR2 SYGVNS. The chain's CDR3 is CASSERSGRTNTGELFF.